These T cell receptor beta chains were read from a single sample in a study of shared T cell receptors in the human thymus. The table came from immunoSEQ multiplex PCR; TCRdb's copy has only in-frame clones and leaves some out. Altogether 630,000 or so clones are present, around 87% being singletons, with the ten largest covering roughly 0.0094%. These data also featured in a second study, about human thymus T cells.

Material for sequencing was thymocytes. Every receptor here comes from a boy younger than two with a congenital heart defect. Both conserved end residues are part of each CDR3. A D gene is named only where the DNA matches it firmly. Expanded clones are given a class, and other clones once, few, many or no size at all.

v_gene	abundance	j_gene	d_gene	CDR3aa	CDR3nt
TRBV5-4	.	TRBJ1-4	.	CASSSDTTNEKLFF	TGTGCCAGCAGCTCCGACACAACTAATGAAAAACTGTTTTTT
TRBV29-1	.	TRBJ2-7	TRBD1	CSVEVPGGSYEQYF	TGCAGCGTTGAAGTCCCAGGGGGCTCCTACGAGCAGTACTTC
TRBV10-3	.	TRBJ1-2	TRBD1	CAITVGQGVDYGYTF	TGTGCCATCACTGTGGGACAGGGGGTCGACTATGGCTACACCTTC
TRBV4-3	.	TRBJ1-2	.	CASSQWAGRGGYTF	TGCGCCAGCAGCCAATGGGCGGGGCGCGGTGGCTACACCTTC
TRBV9	.	TRBJ2-7	.	CASSVGPSGGSSYEQYF	TGTGCCAGCAGCGTAGGACCCTCGGGGGGCAGCTCCTACGAGCAGTACTTC
TRBV18	.	TRBJ2-7	.	CASSPSPSVPRDEQYF	TGTGCCAGCTCACCATCCCCATCGGTCCCTCGGGACGAGCAGTACTTC
TRBV6-5	.	TRBJ1-6	TRBD1	CASSYSGQYNSPLHF	TGTGCCAGCAGTTACTCGGGACAGTATAATTCACCCCTCCACTTT
TRBV11-2	.	TRBJ2-3	.	CASSLEQRRARGLDTDTQYF	TGTGCCAGCAGCTTAGAACAGAGGAGGGCTAGAGGGCTAGACACAGATACGCAGTATTTT
TRBV19	once	TRBJ1-4	.	CASSIRQGFEKLFF	TGTGCCAGTAGTATAAGGCAGGGGTTTGAAAAACTGTTTTTT
TRBV27	.	TRBJ2-2	TRBD1	CASSCIVDREAPGELFF	TGTGCCAGCAGTTGCATCGTCGACAGGGAAGCACCCGGGGAGCTGTTTTTT
TRBV5-4	.	TRBJ2-1	TRBD2	CASSVRLAGADEQFF	TGTGCCAGCAGCGTACGACTAGCAGGTGCGGATGAGCAGTTCTTC
TRBV4-3	few	TRBJ1-1	TRBD1	CASSRERQGEAFF	TGCGCCAGCAGCCGAGAGAGACAGGGGGAAGCTTTCTTT
TRBV5-5	.	TRBJ2-5	.	CASSLVWYGETQYF	TGTGCCAGCAGCTTGGTTTGGTACGGAGAGACCCAGTACTTC
TRBV7-9	.	TRBJ1-1	.	CASSLLRVGHDEPNTEAFF	TGTGCCAGCAGCTTACTTCGCGTAGGACATGACGAGCCGAACACTGAAGCTTTCTTT
TRBV4-3	.	TRBJ1-2	TRBD1	CASSRDRGNYGYTF	TGCGCCAGCAGCCGGGACAGGGGGAACTATGGCTACACCTTC
TRBV19	.	TRBJ1-5	.	CASSTGNQPQHF	TGTGCCAGTAGTACAGGGAACCAGCCCCAGCATTTT
TRBV4-3	.	TRBJ1-3	TRBD1	CASSQVPDRGNTIYF	TGCGCCAGCAGCCAAGTACCCGACAGGGGGAACACCATATATTTT
TRBV6-5	.	TRBJ2-4	.	CASRHRDIIDIQYF	TGTGCCAGCCGACACAGGGACATTATTGACATTCAGTACTTC
TRBV5-6	.	TRBJ2-1	.	CASSVTGGDREVNEQFF	TGTGCCAGCAGCGTAACCGGGGGGGACAGGGAGGTCAATGAGCAGTTCTTC
TRBV6-4	once	TRBJ2-5	.	CASSEEGGETQYF	TGTGCCAGCAGTGAAGAGGGGGGGGAGACCCAGTACTTC
TRBV27	.	TRBJ2-7	TRBD1	CASSPLTGTAYEQYF	TGTGCCAGCAGTCCATTGACAGGGACGGCCTACGAGCAGTACTTC
TRBV28	.	TRBJ1-2	.	CASSQTAGVPYGYTF	TGTGCCAGCAGTCAAACCGCCGGGGTCCCCTATGGCTACACCTTC
TRBV27	.	TRBJ2-1	TRBD2	CASSFTTTSGSWVSYNEQFF	TGTGCCAGCAGCTTCACAACCACTAGCGGGAGTTGGGTATCCTACAATGAGCAGTTCTTC